This TCR beta chain appears in the sequencing data of a study of blood T cells in healthy people across ages. The CDR3 contains 16 residues. Trimming left V 2 bases short and J 0 bases short, with 13 bases between. Germline V CDR1 and CDR2: SGHDT, YYEEEE. Primers used in a second PCR of about 6 to 11 cycles were a sample-barcoded 5' primer and a J-beta primer mix. Using its own MiXCR run on the 5' RACE reads, TCRdb lists one record per CDR3 protein. Of some 1.4 million distinct CDR3 sequences listed, about 43% were seen once; the top ten hold roughly 7.9%. The TCR sequence derives from a woman aged 18-35 years in good health. Sequencing was performed on blood. The chain employs TRBV5-6 and TRBJ2-3; weak D call: TRBD2 (6 bases). Here the CDR3 reads CASSFSLEGSTDTQYF. CDR3 sequence (DNA): TGTGCCAGCAGCTTCTCCCTGGAGGGAAGCACAGATACGCAGTATTTT.